This entry is about one T cell receptor (beta chain). Its matching antigen is unknown. This sample was taken from a study of PD-1 blockade in classical Hodgkin lymphoma. Whole-study context: Treatment was intravenous nivolumab, 3 mg/kg every 2 weeks, until progression.

Germline V lookup: CDR1 MGHDK, CDR2 SYGVNS. V gave up 5 bases and J gave up 4 bases; unmatched junction bases: 3. The CDR3 totals 14 residues. Each of the patients experienced relapse following autologous stem cell transplantation, and their brentuximab vedotin exposure differed. The study, taken as a whole, reports: TCR diversity rose significantly by C4D1 in CD4+ but not CD8+ cells. Patients who initiated nivolumab within 1 year of ASCT were excluded. As was reported, newly diagnosed patients showed lower baseline TCR diversity than healthy donors did.

Assay: immunoSEQ multiplex PCR; the TCRdb copy retains only in-frame clones and omits some. The repertoire includes some 21,000 clones, 70% to 85% of them detected once, and roughly a fifth sits in the top ten. The V call is TRBV25-1, the J call TRBJ2-5, with TRBD1 matching 11 bases. Material: peripheral blood mononuclear cells (PBMCs), obtained at baseline. This sequence was found in a human donor with classical Hodgkin lymphoma. CDR3 nucleotides: TGTGCCAGCAGTATTGGACAGGGGGCAGAGACCCAGTACTTC. It specifies CASSIGQGAETQYF.